This entry is about one TCR beta chain. Repertoires were generated with immunoSEQ multiplex PCR, while TCRdb's copy carries only in-frame clones and drops some. The table records 50,000 or so clones, roughly 85% of them present only once. The sample originates from a study of OX40 agonist ivuxolimab in advanced cancers. CDR1 and CDR2 from the germline V gene are LNHDA and SQIVND (reference sequence). The CDR3 sequence is 15 residues long. The V end lost 2 bases, the J end lost 1 base, and 10 bases lay between the germline ends. The chain combines TRBV19 with TRBJ2-3; D possibly corresponds to TRBD1 (6 bases). The receptor was derived from an adult with an advanced solid tumor such as melanoma, head and neck, liver or kidney cancer. Sequencing was performed on CD4+ or CD8+ T cells sorted from blood, taken in a trial of the OX40 agonist ivuxolimab. This CDR3 reads CASSIRAGGTDTQYF. The CDR3 nucleotides read TGTGCCAGTAGTATACGGGCAGGGGGCACAGATACGCAGTATTTT.